A selection of T cell receptor beta chains follows, all from one sample in a study of cytomegalovirus exposure and HLA in healthy donors. Sequencing used immunoSEQ multiplex PCR; TCRdb keeps in-frame clones, though not all of them. The table shows 55,000 to 75,000 clones, with roughly 94% occurring only once. Material: PBMCs. The receptors here all came from a woman aged 18-29 years in good health and CMV-seropositive. The CDR3 runs from the conserved cysteine through the conserved F or W. D genes are given only for firm matches. A row's size may be missing; if present it is once, few, many or a size class.

>TRBJ1-4|-|-|TRBV4-1
TGCGCCAGCAGCCAAAGGAAGGTCACCTGGGAGGAAAAACTGTTTTTT
CASSQRKVTWEEKLFF
>TRBJ2-2|TRBD1|-|TRBV7-2
TGTGCCAGCAGCCAATCCCGACAGGGGGCAGGCGGGGAGCTGTTTTTT
CASSQSRQGAGGELFF
>TRBJ2-7|TRBD1|-|TRBV13
TGTGCCAGCAGCCCCCGGACAGGGACCTACGAGCAGTACTTC
CASSPRTGTYEQYF
>TRBJ2-7|TRBD1|-|TRBV5-1
TGCGCCAGCAGTTCCGGGACAGGGGGCGGGGAACTCCTCTACGAGCAGTACTTC
CASSSGTGGGELLYEQYF
>TRBJ2-7|TRBD2|-|TRBV15
TGTGCCACCAGCAGAGATCGCGGGAGCCCGGGGGCCTACGAGCAGTACTTC
CATSRDRGSPGAYEQYF
>TRBJ1-2|-|few|TRBV29-1
TGCAGCTCCTTGGAGGGTACCTATGGCTACACCTTC
CSSLEGTYGYTF
>TRBJ2-5|TRBD2|-|TRBV27
TGTGCCAGCAGCATTAGCGGGGCTGTTGAGACCCAGTACTTC
CASSISGAVETQYF
>TRBJ2-7|-|-|TRBV19
TGTGCCAGTAGTCTGAGCATAGACAACGAGCAGTACTTC
CASSLSIDNEQYF
>TRBJ2-2|-|-|TRBV30
TGTGCCTGGAGTGTAATGTCTCAGGTCCGCGTCGGGGAGCTGTTTTTT
CAWSVMSQVRVGELFF
>TRBJ2-7|-|once|TRBV2
TGTGCCAGCAGCCCGCGTGGAGGGAAGGTGGCGGACGAGCAGTACTTC
CASSPRGGKVADEQYF
>TRBJ2-5|TRBD2|once|TRBV6-1
TGTGCCAGCAGTGACCTACTAGCGGGCGGTGAGACCCAGTACTTC
CASSDLLAGGETQYF
>TRBJ1-1|TRBD1|-|TRBV7-9
TGTGCCAGCAGCGCCTATCAGGGGGCGCTTACTGAAGCTTTCTTT
CASSAYQGALTEAFF
>TRBJ2-3|TRBD2|-|TRBV28
TGTGCCAGCAGCGGGGGGATTTGGGGTAACACAGATACGCAGTATTTT
CASSGGIWGNTDTQYF
>TRBJ2-2|TRBD1|once|TRBV11-3
TGTGCCAGCAGCTTACGTGGGACAGGGAACACCGGGGAGCTGTTTTTT
CASSLRGTGNTGELFF
>TRBJ2-2|TRBD2|-|TRBV19
TGTGCCAGTAGAGAACTAGCGGGTCCCGGGGAGCTGTTTTTT
CASRELAGPGELFF
>TRBJ1-2|-|-|TRBV5-6
TGTGCCAGCAGCCCGGGATACGGGCTCGACGGCTACACCTTC
CASSPGYGLDGYTF
>TRBJ1-2|-|-|TRBV7-2
TGTGCCAGCAGCTTAGAAAGACAGTCTAACTATGGCTACACCTTC
CASSLERQSNYGYTF
>TRBJ1-2|TRBD1|-|TRBV27
TGTGCCAGCAGTTATTTCCCGACAGGGGGCCAACCTCCCTATGGCTACACCTTC
CASSYFPTGGQPPYGYTF
>TRBJ1-5|-|-|TRBV2
TGTGCCAGCAGTGAAGCGCTTCTCGGACAGACCTATAGCAATCAGCCCCAGCATTTT
CASSEALLGQTYSNQPQHF
>TRBJ2-5|-|-|TRBV20-1
TGCAGTGCAGAGACCCCGGGGACCCAGTACTTC
CSAETPGTQYF
>TRBJ2-3|-|once|TRBV7-9
TGTGCCAGCAGCAGTGGAGCGGGCCGTACAGATACGCAGTATTTT
CASSSGAGRTDTQYF
>TRBJ2-1|-|few|TRBV4-1
TGCGCCAGCAGCCAACCCACCGGTCGTGGGGCCCGAAATGAGCAGTTCTTC
CASSQPTGRGARNEQFF
>TRBJ2-7|TRBD1|-|TRBV7-6
TGTGCCAGCAGCTTAGCGTTTCGTTGGACAGGGGTTTCTTCCTACGAGCAGTACTTC
CASSLAFRWTGVSSYEQYF
>TRBJ1-6|-|-|TRBV14
TGTGCCAGCACACGGAGCTCCTATAATTCACCCCTCCACTTT
CASTRSSYNSPLHF
>TRBJ2-3|-|-|TRBV7-9
TGTGCCAGCAGGTCTACGACAGATACGCAGTATTTT
CASRSTTDTQYF
>TRBJ1-4|-|-|TRBV9
TGTGCCAGCAGCTTCACCGACACGTATGAAAAACTGTTTTTT
CASSFTDTYEKLFF
>TRBJ1-1|-|-|TRBV27
TGTGCCAGCAACTTAAAACCGGGGGGAAACACTGAAGCTTTCTTT
CASNLKPGGNTEAFF
>TRBJ1-1|-|-|TRBV6-6
TGTGCCAGCAGTTACCGACGGACTATGAACACTGAAGCTTTCTTT
CASSYRRTMNTEAFF
>TRBJ1-2|TRBD1|-|TRBV10-2
TGCGCCAGCAGACCTGGGACAGCAGGTATGGGCTACACCTTC
CASRPGTAGMGYTF
>TRBJ2-1|TRBD1|-|TRBV12-5
TGTGCTAGTGGTTTGGTACGAGGGGGCATGCTCTCGGATTCCTACAATGAGCAGTTCTTC
CASGLVRGGMLSDSYNEQFF
>TRBJ2-5|TRBD2|-|TRBV29-1
TGCAGCGTTGACGGGCTAGCGGGGTCTGAGACCCAGTACTTC
CSVDGLAGSETQYF
>TRBJ2-2|TRBD1|once|TRBV7-3
TGTGCCAGCAGCTACGGGACAGCCCCCGGGGAGCTGTTTTTT
CASSYGTAPGELFF
>TRBJ2-7|-|-|TRBV28
TGTGCCAGCAGTTTCGGTAGCGCGGACTCCTACGAGCAGTACTTC
CASSFGSADSYEQYF
>TRBJ2-3|-|-|TRBV21-1
TGTGCCAGCGAAACAGCACCAGATACGCAGTATTTT
CASETAPDTQYF
>TRBJ2-3|TRBD2|-|TRBV5-1
TGCGCCAGCAGCTTGTCTGGTTCTAGCGGGGGCCGCCGGGATACGCAGTATTTT
CASSLSGSSGGRRDTQYF
>TRBJ1-2|-|-|TRBV6-4
TGTGCCAGCAGTGCGGGGGTGAACTACACCTTC
CASSAGVNYTF
>TRBJ1-5|TRBD1|once|TRBV28
TGTGCCACAGCATTGGCAGGGGGCCAGCCCCAGCATTTT
CATALAGGQPQHF
>TRBJ1-5|-|few|TRBV5-5
TGTGCCAGCAGCTTTGCCCCAGACAATCAGCCCCAGCATTTT
CASSFAPDNQPQHF
>TRBJ2-1|TRBD2|-|TRBV7-9
TGTGCCTCCCAGCGGGAGAGGGGGTTCGAGCAGTTCTTC
CASQRERGFEQFF
>TRBJ2-5|TRBD1|-|TRBV7-6
TGTGCCAGCAGCTTAGGATGGACAGGGGCGCGTAGGGGGGAGACCCAGTACTTC
CASSLGWTGARRGETQYF
>TRBJ2-3|-|-|TRBV6-4
TGTGCCAGCAGTCAGAATTGGAGAAGCACAGATACGCAGTATTTT
CASSQNWRSTDTQYF
>TRBJ2-5|-|-|TRBV4-1
TGCGCCAGCAGCCGAACTACAGGAATCCAAGAGACCCAGTACTTC
CASSRTTGIQETQYF
>TRBJ1-2|-|-|TRBV5-1
TGCGCCAGCAGCTTCGGCCCGGAGGGCGGCTACACCTTC
CASSFGPEGGYTF
>TRBJ1-5|TRBD1|-|TRBV7-6
TGTGCCAGCAGCTTAGCGGTGGGCACAGGGGGAAGTTCTCGCAATCAGCCCCAGCATTTT
CASSLAVGTGGSSRNQPQHF
>TRBJ1-1|-|-|TRBV7-9
TGTGCCAGCAGCTTGTTAGGACTTAAGAACACTGAAGCTTTCTTT
CASSLLGLKNTEAFF
>TRBJ1-1|-|once|TRBV10-3
TGTGCCATCAAGGTACAGGGTAAGAACACTGAAGCTTTCTTT
CAIKVQGKNTEAFF
>TRBJ1-5|TRBD1|-|TRBV15
TGTGCCACCAGCAGAGCCGGGACAGTCGGGCCCCAGCATTTT
CATSRAGTVGPQHF
>TRBJ2-5|-|-|TRBV27
TGTGCCAGCAAAACGTCAGGGGAGACCCAGTACTTC
CASKTSGETQYF
>TRBJ2-5|-|-|TRBV2
TGTGCCAGCACGGCTAGAGAGGGGACCCAGTACTTC
CASTAREGTQYF
>TRBJ2-7|-|-|TRBV28
TGTGCCAGCAGCAAGTACAGGGTTAGCTCCTACGAGCAGTACTTC
CASSKYRVSSYEQYF
>TRBJ1-2|-|-|TRBV27
TGTGCCAGCAGTTACCGGGGGGCCGGTGGCTACACCTTC
CASSYRGAGGYTF
>TRBJ2-1|TRBD2|-|TRBV6-4
TGTGCCAGCAGTGCAGAGGCGGGAGGGCCCTACAATGAGCAGTTCTTC
CASSAEAGGPYNEQFF
>TRBJ2-7|TRBD1|-|TRBV5-1
TGCGCCAGCAGTCTTGGGACAGTCTACGAGCAGTACTTC
CASSLGTVYEQYF
>TRBJ2-1|TRBD1|-|TRBV10-1
TGCGCCAGCAGCCCTGCTCAGGGGGCAAGTGAGCAGTTCTTC
CASSPAQGASEQFF
>TRBJ2-1|TRBD2|-|TRBV7-2
TGTGCCAGCAGCTCCGGACTAGCGGGGGGCCGGAATGAGCAGTTCTTC
CASSSGLAGGRNEQFF